The clone carrying this TCR beta chain was counted between two and nine times. The CDR3 is 17 residues long. Germline CDR1 SGDLS, CDR2 YYNGEE. Trimming removed 0 bases at V and 0 bases at J, with 13 bases between. A single record per CDR3 protein comes from TCRdb applying MiXCR to the 5' RACE reads. The data show some 80,000 distinct CDR3 sequences, roughly 13% seen once. The record originates from a study of early T cells in non-severe SARS-CoV-2 infection. The overall study: Chains were not paired, and sequencing was done on bulk RNA from unsorted whole blood.

The chain carries TRBV9 and TRBJ1-3, with D perhaps TRBD1 (5 bases). The receptor was isolated from an adult who was a healthcare worker with PCR-confirmed SARS-CoV-2 infection or an uninfected control (not recorded which). Material: whole blood. The CDR3 here is CASSVAPSGGSGNTIYF. CDR3 sequence (DNA): TGTGCCAGCAGCGTAGCTCCATCGGGGGGCTCTGGAAACACCATATATTTT.